This entry features one T cell receptor (beta chain) sequence. It lacks a known antigen. The input lacks base qualities; no much larger clone sits a single base away. This record belongs to a study of cytomegalovirus exposure and HLA in healthy donors (dated by TCRdb to about 2017). For context, the study as a whole: An earlier analysis of approximately 640 of the donors reported 276 Gb of sequence data and 117 million unique TCR beta sequences from around 200 million T cells. Alongside the repertoire data, information on donor age, sex, ethnicity and CMV serostatus was compiled. Using immunosequencing, the study profiled T cell repertoires from 666 subjects and related those repertoires to cytomegalovirus serostatus. A later genetic analysis took genome-wide SNP genotypes for about 55% of the roughly 700 donors and used that subset as a discovery cohort. Among 300 to 500 genotyped donors of the cohort, an average of roughly 230,000 unique TCR beta nucleotide sequences was sequenced per donor, of which about 20% were non-productive. An earlier analysis of some 500 of the donors used high-throughput TCR beta sequencing to judge whether each TCR beta V gene segment behaved as functional or pseudogenic. A later analysis re-examined previously published TCR beta repertoires from around 670 donors and added high-resolution HLA genotyping to investigate patterns of TCR occurrence. All discovery cohort repertoires had been generated using a single sequencing platform. Rather than using new phenotypic data, the later analysis identified candidate immune exposures from TCR beta sequences and from how often those sequences occurred across donors. The aim of the study was to test whether cataloging public T cell receptors could identify signatures of past pathogen exposure. An early release that covered fewer than 800 HLA-typed donors contained about 300 gigabases of sequencing data and about 84 million unique TCR sequences. Besides the first cohort of more than 650 subjects, a separate validation cohort made up of 120 different subjects was used. Typing coverage differed by locus: A, B, C, DRB1 and DQB1 were typed in roughly 620-640 donors, DQA1 in 500 to 550, DPA1 in some 600, and DPB1 in roughly 470. Of the approximately 400 genotyped donors, around 81% fell in the genetic ancestry cluster associated with self-reported Caucasian donors. HLA typing included class I and class II loci at four-digit resolution. Because of strong linkage in the cohort, four to six DR-DQ haplotypes were treated as single units for association and clustering. To predict cytomegalovirus infection status, the study brought together high-throughput TCR immunosequencing, statistical association of individual TCRs with disease status, and machine learning.

The CDR3 measures 18 amino acids from cysteine to phenylalanine. Just the 54-base CDR3 DNA is kept, in frame starting at base 1. CDR1 and CDR2 are drawn from the germline V gene: SGHRS, YFSETQ. Between the V and J ends, shortened by 2 bases and 6 bases respectively, the junction contains 24 bases. Library generation was performed with the immunoSEQ multiplex PCR assay. For the multiplex PCR, a mixture combining 60 forward primers for TCR Vbeta segments and 13 reverse primers for TCR Jbeta segments was used. The CDR3 region of rearranged TCR beta genes was amplified from genomic DNA by a multiplex PCR assay. Amplified TCR beta libraries were sequenced as 87-base-pair reads on the Illumina HiSeq System. From the authors' description of their analysis: A later analysis tallied approximately 87 million unique TCR beta chains across the roughly 610 repertoires, and approximately 12 million of those chains were shared by two or more donors. Raw reads were error-corrected and collapsed into unique sequences with a nearest-neighbor algorithm that merged closely related sequences to remove PCR and sequencing errors. CDR3 sequences were aligned to IMGT reference sequences to assign V, D and J gene segments. For a sequence to be retained, a match of at least six nucleotides was required to both a V gene segment and a J gene segment. Rearrangements were called productive when the CDR3 lacked stop codons and stayed in frame with V and J; all others were non-productive. CDR3 was defined according to IMGT convention as the region running from the second conserved V-encoded cysteine to the conserved J-encoded phenylalanine. The earlier analysis of about 590 of the donors excluded sequences that lacked an unambiguous match to a single V gene segment. In an earlier analysis of about 590 of the donors, a V segment was called functional when productive rearrangements were above 56.7%, and segregating when the standard deviation between donors exceeded 5%. A statistical classification framework was built for diagnosing cytomegalovirus status from the catalog of TCR beta chain sequences. In a later analysis, V and J genes were assigned by comparing TCR nucleotide sequences against IMGT/GENE-DB human TR gene sequences. The TCRdist pipeline was used in a later analysis to assign CDR3 sequences and most-parsimonious VDJ recombination scenarios. A later analysis defined each TCR beta chain by its CDR3 amino acid sequence plus V-gene family, and excluded reads lacking a unique V-gene family. In a later analysis, 450 to 600 highly shared, low-generation-probability nucleotide sequences were removed to address suspected cross-contamination and a sequencing artifact. In a later analysis, a clonal expansion index was calculated for each public chain from normalized within-repertoire ranks of inferred template counts. Generation probabilities in a later analysis came from a VDJ recombination model fitted to out-of-frame rearrangements, and those results were checked against IGoR. A later analysis scored TCR-TCR, TCR-HLA and TCR-CMV co-occurrence with hypergeometric tests, applying a repertoire-size bias correction to TCR pairs. False discovery rates were estimated in a later analysis by permuting HLA or CMV assignments 20 times. In a later analysis, co-occurring TCRs were grouped with DBSCAN, and TCRdist sequence similarity was added when clustering was performed within HLA-allele-positive subsets. Repertoires with fewer than 30,000 or more than 120,000 public chains were left out of co-occurrence clustering, as were about 5 repertoires with anomalous nucleotide sharing. TCRdb holds this immuneACCESS table with in-frame rearrangements only. Some clones are missing; in checked studies, unresolved V genes explain under half, and the rest has no known cause. The DNA was the basis for D and trimming; V, J and clone size are from that table. Counted in this sample were 110,000 to 150,000 clones; roughly 82% of them appeared once. The ten top clones hold about 6.5% of the sample.

Overall study outcomes, separate from this receptor: Some IMGT-functional V segments, including TRBV6-2 and TRBV6-3, could not be told apart with the 87-base-pair reads, so those segments were excluded. Compared with equally common non-associated chains, HLA-associated TCR beta chains in a later analysis were more clonally expanded and had lower generation probabilities. The only immune exposure information available for the cohort was CMV serostatus. HLA typing was unavailable for some donors at each locus, so association tests used only the typed subset. A cluster of highly shared sequence variants was judged likely to be a technical artifact of the sequencing pipeline. In vitro tests confirmed that a few of the cytomegalovirus-associated TCR beta chains recognize cytomegalovirus antigens. According to a later analysis, parvovirus B19, influenza, CMV and Epstein-Barr virus appeared linked to several top co-occurrence clusters. The presence/absence analyses assumed that sequencing depth was roughly uniform across donors, and that assumption may not be true. This cohort had only TCR beta chains sequenced, and the lack of alpha or paired-chain data limited which features could be detected. Seventeen rarely observed V segments, including chromosome 9 orphons, were excluded from the earlier analysis of about 500 of the donors because counts were too low. Specific HLA alleles were associated with 16,951 TCR beta sequences at a false discovery rate of 0.05 in a later analysis. In a later analysis, most CMV-associated TCR beta chains were found to appear HLA-restricted, with HLA associations seemingly driven largely by CMV exposure. While some public TCRs were present in many individuals, most TCR sequences turned up only very rarely across donors. It was suggested by the authors that the approach could potentially be generalized to other disease states and immunological phenotypes. A further reported finding was that TCR beta sequences accurately predicted the HLA-A and HLA-B alleles for most subjects in the first cohort. A total of 150 or so TCR beta chains were listed by the study as associated with cytomegalovirus. In an earlier analysis of approximately 590 of the donors, most TCR beta V segments appeared in productive rearrangements about 87% or about 30% of the time, broadly matching IMGT annotations. The classifier was reported to diagnose cytomegalovirus status with high specificity and sensitivity in both the original cohort and the validation cohort. When HLA alleles, especially DR and DQ, strongly co-occurred, attributing TCR associations to individual alleles was difficult. In a later analysis, TCR association rates were found to vary across HLA loci, with the most associated TCRs seen for DRB1 alleles and the fewest for HLA-C alleles. Correlated functional status among segregating V segments might be attributable to linkage disequilibrium, but an unknown experimental factor could not be ruled out. An association between a missense DCLRE1C variant and V-gene and J-gene trimming of TCR beta chains was found in a later genetic analysis and replicated in an independent cohort. In a later genetic analysis, fewer N-insertions in productive TCRs were reported among donors in an Asian-associated ancestry cluster than the roughly 640-donor mean.

The cohort comprised some 730 healthy bone marrow donors. All cohort members were sampled while nominally healthy, although unrecorded immune exposures were likely present. The donor was CMV seronegative and belonged to the group of 352 seronegative cohort members. Each donor provided a peripheral blood sample, and peripheral blood mononuclear cells were used for TCR beta sequencing. The Qiagen DNeasy Blood Extraction Kit was used to extract genomic DNA from the blood cell samples. Sequencing input: PBMCs. Rearrangement joined TRBV5-1 to TRBJ2-1, with a tentative D gene TRBD1 over 5 matching bases. This clonotype originated in a young man in good health and CMV-seronegative. The DNA sequence is TGCGCCAGCAGCTTCGATCCCCCTTCACTGGCTAGGGGCAATGAGCAGTTCTTC. Its translation reads: CASSFDPPSLARGNEQFF.